Below are 11 T cell receptor beta chains sequenced from a single sample in a study of blood T cells in healthy people across ages. Then a second PCR, running about 6 to 12 cycles, was carried out with a sample-barcoded 5' primer and a J-beta primer mix. A single record per CDR3 protein comes from TCRdb applying MiXCR to the 5' RACE reads. The sample lists around 670,000 distinct CDR3 sequences, about 28% seen once, with approximately 14% in the top ten. The sequenced sample consisted of blood. The receptor source for this set is a woman older than 75 in good health.

Points on this clonotype: A read error may be the cause here, since a much bigger clone is one base away. The J gene is TRBJ2-7, the V gene TRBV7-2; TRBD1 is a possible D gene (6 bases). The germline V gene encodes CDR1 SGHTA and CDR2 FQGNSA. Trimming shortened V by 5 bases and J by 7 bases, and 15 bases separated the two germline ends. The length of the CDR3 is 13 residues. Here the CDR3 DNA reads TGTGCCAGCAGCAGGGGGTCGAACAATGAGCAGTACTTC. It translates to CASSRGSNNEQYF.

This clonotype was counted at least ten times. The rearrangement uses TRBV20-1 and TRBJ2-1; 12 bases are shared with TRBD2. The CDR3 runs to 14 residues. Germline V lookup: CDR1 DFQATT, CDR2 SNEGSKA (reference sequence). The V gene end was trimmed by 5 bases and the J gene end by 3 bases; junction bases not matched to a gene: 2. The CDR3 here is CSAGTSGFYNEQFF. The CDR3 DNA reads TGCAGTGCTGGGACTAGCGGGTTCTACAATGAGCAGTTCTTC.

With regard to this clonotype: Possible read error: a much larger clone is one base away. V gene TRBV27 combines with J gene TRBJ1-2; D remains ambiguous. V lost 10 bases and J lost 4, with 22 bases in between. Germline CDR1 and CDR2: MNHEY and SMNVEV (reference sequence). The CDR3 length is 15 residues. The CDR3 loop reads CATRPLGDLSYGYTF. In nucleotides, the CDR3 is TGTGCCACCAGACCATTGGGAGACCTTAGCTATGGCTACACCTTC.

This clonotype was counted only a few times. CDR3 sequence: CASSRQGAHGYTF. In DNA, the CDR3 is TGTGCCAGCAGCAGACAGGGGGCCCATGGCTACACCTTC. The rearrangement joins TRBV3-1 to TRBJ1-2; TRBD1 matches 10 bases. Germline CDR1 LGHDT, CDR2 YNNKEL (reference sequence). V dropped 5 bases and J dropped 6; count of bases not matched to a gene: 3. The CDR3 is 13 residues long.

This clonotype was detected ten times or more. A much larger clone is a single base away; this may be a read error. The chain carries TRBV7-2 and TRBJ2-7; D gene uncertain. V was clipped by 4 bases and J by 7 bases, with 14 bases between them. Germline V lookup: CDR1 SGHTA, CDR2 FQGNSA. The CDR3 is 13 residues long. CDR3 sequence reads: CASSSGPWNEQYF. CDR3 sequence (DNA): TGTGCCAGCAGCTCGGGCCCTTGGAATGAGCAGTACTTC. Variable domain in full (rest from reference TRBV7-2 and TRBJ2-7): GAGVSQSPSNKVTEKGKDVELRCDPISGHTALYWYRQSLGQGLEFLIYFQGNSAPDKSGLPSDRFSAERTGGSVSTLTIQRTQQEDSAVYLCASSSGPWNEQYFGPGTRLTVT.

This clonotype appeared many times. The chain has TRBV7-2 and TRBJ2-3; 7 bases are shared with TRBD2. This CDR3 is built from 17 residues. Germline CDR1 is SGHTA and CDR2 is FQGNSA. J gave up 1 base and V 5 bases, and 12 bases lay outside the gene matches. The CDR3 spells CASSRETGGGGTDTQYF. The CDR3 DNA reads as TGTGCCAGCAGCCGCGAGACGGGGGGAGGGGGCACAGATACGCAGTATTTT.

Worth noting for this clonotype: A much larger clonotype is one base distant, so this may be a read error. V gene TRBV4-3 combines with J gene TRBJ1-2; a possible D gene is TRBD1 (6 bases). V was pared by 1 base and J by 8 bases, with 11 bases between. Germline V CDR1 and CDR2: LGHNA, YSLEER. The length of the CDR3 is 13 residues. DNA of the CDR3: TGCGCCAGCAGCCAAGGACAGGCGGGAGGCTACACCTTC. As protein: CASSQGQAGGYTF.

The CDR3 region has the DNA TGTGCCAGCAGTGATTGGACAGGGGGAAATGAAAAACTGTTTTTT. As protein: CASSDWTGGNEKLFF. The V and J genes are TRBV25-1 and TRBJ1-4, with 10 bases fitting TRBD1. V trimming: 3 bases; J trimming: 5 bases; junction bases outside the gene matches: 3. Germline V gene lookup returns CDR1 MGHDK and CDR2 SYGVNS. This CDR3 has 15 amino acids.

This clonotype was found a few times. The gene calls are TRBV6-5 and TRBJ1-5, with D unresolved. V was shortened by 2 bases and J by 1 base, with 18 bases between the two germline ends. Germline CDR1 MNHEY, CDR2 SVGAGI. This CDR3 has 18 residues. CDR3 loop: CASSYPTAGAGSNQPQHF. CDR3 sequence (DNA): TGTGCCAGCAGTTACCCTACAGCGGGAGCTGGAAGCAATCAGCCCCAGCATTTT.

The chain has TRBV28 and TRBJ2-7; 14 bases match TRBD2. This CDR3 region has 15 residues. V gave up 4 bases and J gave up 4 bases; unmatched junction bases: 3. Germline assignment: CDR1 MDHEN and CDR2 SYDVKM. The CDR3 DNA reads as TGTGCCAGCAGTTCCCGACTAGCGGGAGGGTACGAGCAGTACTTC. Encoded protein: CASSSRLAGGYEQYF.

This clonotype was seen at least ten times. The rearrangement uses TRBV20-1 and TRBJ2-5, with 8 bases fitting TRBD2. Trimming at V came to 8 bases and at J to 5 bases, leaving 4 bases not matched to a gene. The germline gives CDR1 DFQATT, CDR2 SNEGSKA (reference sequence). This CDR3 region has 11 residues. For the CDR3, the DNA is TGCAGTATACGGGGGGGGGAGACCCAGTACTTC. This sequence encodes CSIRGGETQYF.